This T cell receptor beta chain stems from a study of graft-versus-host responses after intestinal transplantation. As for the study in general: Multivisceral, liver-intestinal, or isolated intestinal transplants were received by the recipients. The study's findings and limits: There were GvH clones found in recipient marrow, and some of them appeared first in ileum or blood. Patients who carried graft-donor T cell macrochimerism also had high graft-versus-host to host-versus-graft clonal ratios in their allografts.

Germline assignment: CDR1 SGHAT and CDR2 FQNNGV. V lost 1 base, J lost 6 bases, and 13 bases lay in between. The CDR3 consists of 15 residues. Here immunoSEQ multiplex PCR was the method, and the copy in TCRdb shows in-frame clones only, minus some. The sample holds 80,000 to 95,000 clones; under 95% are singletons and the top ten take 2% to 2.5%. As to this clone: No antigen is known for it.

The chain links TRBV11-2 to TRBJ2-4, with D possibly TRBD1 on 7 matching bases. Here the sequenced sample was unstimulated CD8+ T cells sorted from spleen or lymph node cells, taken before intestinal transplant. The receptor was derived from a human donor who received an intestinal transplant. The CDR3 region is CASSLGRGVGNIQYF. The CDR3, as DNA: TGTGCCAGCAGCTTAGGCAGGGGGGTCGGAAACATTCAGTACTTC.